This T cell receptor (beta chain) was sequenced during a study of blood T cells in healthy people across ages. Through a sample-barcoded 5' primer and a J-beta primer mix, a second PCR was run for roughly 7 to 12 cycles. TCRdb re-derived calls from the 5' RACE reads in MiXCR, one entry per CDR3 protein. The repertoire holds 700,000 to 1,000,000 distinct CDR3 sequences, with 44% as singletons. Each sample used at least 6.5 million PBMCs. Study results and limitations: No one knew whether donors had CMV, which possibly confounded expanded clonotype changes.

With regard to this clonotype: Its matching antigen is unknown.

Trimming pared 0 bases from V and 0 bases from J, leaving 18 bases between. CDR1 is KGHSH, CDR2 LQKENI, per germline. The CDR3 runs to 19 residues. The chain employs TRBV18 and TRBJ2-1, with D perhaps matching TRBD1 or TRBD2 (5 bases each). What was sequenced was blood. This TCR was recovered from a man aged 60 to 75 in good health. CDR3 nucleotides: TGTGCCAGCTCACCACCAAACAGGAGAGGGCCGAGCTCCTACAATGAGCAGTTCTTC. Translated, it gives CASSPPNRRGPSSYNEQFF.